This TCR beta chain is from a study of OX40 agonist ivuxolimab in advanced cancers. Broader study findings: Several nonresponders also turned out to have low normalized T-cell clonal expansion. Both CD4+ and CD8+ T cell populations in blood had undergone clonal expansion by week 6 at 0.1 to 3.0 mg/kg. In CD8+ T cells, expanded clones were on average more numerous than in CD4+.

The assay was immunoSEQ multiplex PCR, and TCRdb's table has in-frame clones only and misses some. This sample has about 36,000 clones; about 81% occur once, and the top ten carry approximately 21%. Worth noting for this clone: Its specificity is not known.

Trimming shortened V by 8 bases and J by 3 bases, and 6 bases separated the two germline ends. This CDR3 is built from 11 residues. Germline-derived CDR1 and CDR2 are MNHEY and SMNVEV (reference sequence). The chain joins TRBV27 to TRBJ2-3; D gene ambiguous. This clonotype was obtained from an adult with an advanced solid tumor such as melanoma, head and neck, liver or kidney cancer. The material sequenced was CD4+ or CD8+ T cells sorted from blood, taken in a trial of the OX40 agonist ivuxolimab. The CDR3 region has the DNA TGTGCCAGCGCCAAGACAGATACGCAGTATTTT. Its protein is CASAKTDTQYF.